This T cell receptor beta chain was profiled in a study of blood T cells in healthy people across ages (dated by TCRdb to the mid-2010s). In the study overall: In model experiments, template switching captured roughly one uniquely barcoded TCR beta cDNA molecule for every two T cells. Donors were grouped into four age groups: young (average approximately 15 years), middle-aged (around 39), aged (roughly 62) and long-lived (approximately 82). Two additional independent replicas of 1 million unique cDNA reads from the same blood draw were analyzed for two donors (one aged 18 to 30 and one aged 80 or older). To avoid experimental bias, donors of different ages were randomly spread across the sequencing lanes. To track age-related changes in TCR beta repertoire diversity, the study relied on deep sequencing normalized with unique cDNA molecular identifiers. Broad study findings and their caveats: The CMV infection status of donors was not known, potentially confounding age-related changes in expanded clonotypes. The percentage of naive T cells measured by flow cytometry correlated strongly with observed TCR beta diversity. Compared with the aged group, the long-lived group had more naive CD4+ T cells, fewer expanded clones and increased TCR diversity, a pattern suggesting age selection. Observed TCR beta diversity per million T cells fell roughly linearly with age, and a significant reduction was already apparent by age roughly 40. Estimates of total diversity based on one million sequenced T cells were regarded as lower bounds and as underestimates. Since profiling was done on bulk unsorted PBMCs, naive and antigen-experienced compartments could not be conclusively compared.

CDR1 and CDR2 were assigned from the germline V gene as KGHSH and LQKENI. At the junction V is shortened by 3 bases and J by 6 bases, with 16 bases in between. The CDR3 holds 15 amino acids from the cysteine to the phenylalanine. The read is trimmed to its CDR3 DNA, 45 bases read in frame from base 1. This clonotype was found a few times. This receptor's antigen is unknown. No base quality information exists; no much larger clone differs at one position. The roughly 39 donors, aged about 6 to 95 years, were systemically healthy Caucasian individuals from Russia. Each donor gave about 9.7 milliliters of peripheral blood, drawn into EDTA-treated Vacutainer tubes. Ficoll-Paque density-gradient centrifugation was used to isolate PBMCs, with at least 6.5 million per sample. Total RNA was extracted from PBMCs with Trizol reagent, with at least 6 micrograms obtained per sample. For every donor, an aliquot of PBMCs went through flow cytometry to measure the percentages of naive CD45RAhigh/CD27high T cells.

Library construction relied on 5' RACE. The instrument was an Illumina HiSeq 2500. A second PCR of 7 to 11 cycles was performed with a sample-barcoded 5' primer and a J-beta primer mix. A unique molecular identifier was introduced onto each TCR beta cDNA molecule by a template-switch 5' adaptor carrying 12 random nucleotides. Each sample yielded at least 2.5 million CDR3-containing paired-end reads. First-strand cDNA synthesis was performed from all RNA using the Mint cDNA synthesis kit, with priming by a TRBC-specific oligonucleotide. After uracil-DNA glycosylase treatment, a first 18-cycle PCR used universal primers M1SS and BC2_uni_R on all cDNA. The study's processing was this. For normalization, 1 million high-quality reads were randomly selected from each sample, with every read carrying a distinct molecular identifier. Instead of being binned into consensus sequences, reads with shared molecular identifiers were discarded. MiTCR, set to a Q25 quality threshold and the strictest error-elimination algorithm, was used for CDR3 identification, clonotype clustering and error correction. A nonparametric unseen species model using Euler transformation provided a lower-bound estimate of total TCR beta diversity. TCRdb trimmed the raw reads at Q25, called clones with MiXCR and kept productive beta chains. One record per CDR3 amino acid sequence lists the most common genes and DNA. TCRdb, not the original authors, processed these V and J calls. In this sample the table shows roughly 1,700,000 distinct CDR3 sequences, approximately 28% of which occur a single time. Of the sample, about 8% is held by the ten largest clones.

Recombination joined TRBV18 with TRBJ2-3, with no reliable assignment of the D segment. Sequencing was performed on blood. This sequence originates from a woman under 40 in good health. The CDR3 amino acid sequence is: CASSPPRPTIDTQYF. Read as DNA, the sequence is TGTGCCAGCTCACCGCCTAGACCCACGATTGATACGCAGTATTTT.